The sequence of this TCR beta chain was determined in a study of T cells after yellow fever vaccination. TCRdb reanalysed the 5' RACE reads using MiXCR and keeps one entry per CDR3 protein. This sample yields roughly 500,000 distinct CDR3 sequences, of which 19% are seen a single time; roughly an eighth belongs to the top ten. Whole-study results and caveats: Boosting was followed by the reappearance of most primary-vaccination clones (roughly 95% CD4, 85% to 90% CD8). The secondary response was weaker but peaked faster, day 5 versus 15. Repertoires obtained by FACS sorting could include abundant clonotypes that entered as contaminants from the bulk population.

The sample holds one count of this clonotype. Its antigen is not known. The TCR was taken from a man under 40 who received the YFV17D yellow fever vaccine. The source was PBMCs, collected 15 days after the yellow fever booster vaccination.

The CDR3 protein is CASSQHNRGPPQDTQYF. The CDR3 region has the DNA TGCGCCAGCAGTCAACATAACAGGGGTCCACCTCAAGATACGCAGTATTTT. The chain joins TRBV23-1 to TRBJ2-3; 7 bases are shared with TRBD1. TRBV23-1 is annotated as an ORF whose role is uncertain. The CDR3 covers 17 residues. The J segment lost 5 bases and the V segment lost 2 bases, leaving 13 bases of the junction unmatched.